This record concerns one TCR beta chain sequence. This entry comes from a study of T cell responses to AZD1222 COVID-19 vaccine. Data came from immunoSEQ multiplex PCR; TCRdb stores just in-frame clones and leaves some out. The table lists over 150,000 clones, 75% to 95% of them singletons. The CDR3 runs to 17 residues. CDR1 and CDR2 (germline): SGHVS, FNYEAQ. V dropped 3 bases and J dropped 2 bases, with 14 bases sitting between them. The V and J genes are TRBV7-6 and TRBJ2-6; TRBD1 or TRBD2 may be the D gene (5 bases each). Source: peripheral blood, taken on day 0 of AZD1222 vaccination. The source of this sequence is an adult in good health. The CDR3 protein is CASSFSRGEAGANVLTF. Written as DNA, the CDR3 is TGTGCCAGCAGCTTTAGTAGGGGAGAGGCTGGGGCCAACGTCCTGACTTTC.